Presented here are 3 T cell receptor beta chains from one specimen sequenced in a study of cytomegalovirus exposure and HLA in healthy donors. Amplification used 60 Vbeta primers and 13 Jbeta primers. The data were produced by immunoSEQ multiplex PCR, yet TCRdb's version contains in-frame clones alone and is incomplete. Among approximately 140,000 clones listed, roughly four fifths were seen once. Sample: PBMCs. Source of these receptors: a woman between 45 and 60 years old in good health and CMV-seropositive.

The rearrangement joins TRBV5-1 to TRBJ2-3; D call uncertain. The germline V gene encodes CDR1 SGHRS and CDR2 YFSETQ. This CDR3 has 13 residues. The V gene lost 6 bases and the J gene lost 0 bases, with 8 bases spanning the gap. Here the CDR3 DNA reads TGCGCCAGCACTGAGTCTAGCACAGATACGCAGTATTTT. It encodes CASTESSTDTQYF.

CDR3 coding DNA: TGCAGCGCCGGGACAGGGAATTACGAGCAGTACTTC. It yields the protein CSAGTGNYEQYF. The V and J genes are TRBV29-1 and TRBJ2-7, with TRBD1 matching 9 bases. Trimming cost V 7 bases and J 4 bases; bases outside gene matches: 5. The germline V gene has CDR1 SQVTM and CDR2 ANQGSEA. The CDR3 has 12 residues.

This clone occurred once. The chain recombines TRBV28 with TRBJ2-1; D remains ambiguous. This CDR3 comprises 12 residues. V lost 4 bases to trimming and J lost 6 bases, with 7 bases between them. Germline loops: CDR1 MDHEN, CDR2 SYDVKM. The CDR3 coding sequence is TGTGCCAGCAGTTCGAACAGCAATGAGCAGTTCTTC. This codes for CASSSNSNEQFF.